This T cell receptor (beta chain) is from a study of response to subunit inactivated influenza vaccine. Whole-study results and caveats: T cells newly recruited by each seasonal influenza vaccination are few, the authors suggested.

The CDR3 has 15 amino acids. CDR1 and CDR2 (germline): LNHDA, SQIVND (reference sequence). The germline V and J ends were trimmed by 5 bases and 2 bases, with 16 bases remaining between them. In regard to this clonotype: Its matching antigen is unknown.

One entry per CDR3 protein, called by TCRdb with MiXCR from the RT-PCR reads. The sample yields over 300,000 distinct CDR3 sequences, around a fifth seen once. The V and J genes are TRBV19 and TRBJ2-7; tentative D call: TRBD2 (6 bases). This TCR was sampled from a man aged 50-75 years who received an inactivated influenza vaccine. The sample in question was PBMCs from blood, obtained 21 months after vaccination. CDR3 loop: CASSGGTSNPYEQYF. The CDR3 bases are TGTGCCAGTAGTGGCGGGACTTCTAACCCCTACGAGCAGTACTTC.